The text below deals with one T cell receptor (beta chain). The antigen is unknown. Each cDNA molecule carried a unique molecular identifier. TCRdb recomputed calls from the 5' RACE reads with MiXCR, one row per CDR3 protein. This sample has roughly 27,000 distinct CDR3 sequences, with more than 4.5% found just once. This entry belongs to a study of early T cells in non-severe SARS-CoV-2 infection. General study findings and limits: Private and CD4 specificities were missed by VDJdb matching, which favored anti-spike CD8 responses.

Trimming took 0 bases from V and 9 from J, leaving 12 bases between them. The CDR3 is made up of 14 amino acids. The germline gives CDR1 LGHDT, CDR2 YNNKEL (reference sequence). The receptor's source is an adult who was a healthcare worker with PCR-confirmed SARS-CoV-2 infection or an uninfected control (not recorded which). Sequenced sample: whole blood. This chain uses TRBV3-1 with TRBJ2-4; D remains ambiguous. This chain's CDR3 is CASSQEAQSTIQYF. The CDR3 DNA sequence: TGTGCCAGCAGCCAAGAAGCACAGTCAACCATTCAGTACTTC.